Listed below are T cell receptor beta chains from one sample, sequenced in a study of PD-L1 blockade in urothelial cancer. Using immunoSEQ multiplex PCR, the repertoire was profiled, and TCRdb retains in-frame clones only, with some absent. The top ten clones hold roughly 14% of a sample with 35,000 to 55,000 clones, more than 70% of them seen once. Sequences were derived from PBMCs, sampled around atezolizumab (anti-PD-L1) treatment. Source of these receptors: a woman in her fifties or sixties with urothelial cancer. The CDR3 runs from the conserved cysteine through the conserved F or W. Fields, in order: V gene, J gene, CDR3 protein.

TRBV29-1	TRBJ2-3	CSVEGHRTQGTQYF
TRBV5-6	TRBJ2-2	CASSFDWLTGELFF
TRBV5-6	TRBJ2-7	CASSQVTTGGSYEQYF
TRBV18	TRBJ2-6	CASSFDRVAANVLTF
TRBV27	TRBJ2-1	CASSLVRDEQFF
TRBV13	TRBJ1-2	CASSIRGGGDGYTF
TRBV10-3	TRBJ1-2	CAISESGQGPNYGYTF
TRBV4-2	TRBJ2-1	CASSQARQTPYNEQFF
TRBV29-1	TRBJ2-7	CSVEDPRGPEQYF
TRBV19	TRBJ2-7	CASSILAGGVGAEQYF
TRBV28	TRBJ1-1	CASSSTSLEAFF
TRBV7-8	TRBJ2-2	CASSLAFQRGGLTGELFF
TRBV19	TRBJ2-7	CASSTRPGHTYEQYF
TRBV5-4	TRBJ1-1	CASSWRAGRTEAFF
TRBV21-1	TRBJ1-2	CASSAPTDRVHGYTF
TRBV7-2	TRBJ2-1	CASSRSGTSGIGSYNEQFF
TRBV18	TRBJ2-7	CASSAPLAGVTYEQYF
TRBV9	TRBJ1-3	CASSVEAGGASGNTIYF
TRBV6-1	TRBJ1-1	CASSESSRVTEAFF
TRBV6-5	TRBJ2-7	CASMDRYYEQYF
TRBV5-4	TRBJ2-2	CASSVPGQGSGELFF
TRBV5-8	TRBJ1-5	CASSSTLAGGWGNQPQHF
TRBV29-1	TRBJ2-1	CSVGSSGSYNEQFF
TRBV7-8	TRBJ2-3	CASSLSTSGLTDTQYF
TRBV6-1	TRBJ1-3	CASTAGPRSGNTIYF
TRBV6-4	TRBJ1-2	CASRPAGTGGVNYGYTF